This record looks at one T cell receptor beta chain sequence and its context. Its antigen is not known. Sequencing used immunoSEQ multiplex PCR; TCRdb keeps in-frame clones, though not all of them. This table holds about 16,000 clones, 85% to 90% found once. The sample is drawn from a study of lymphopenia after photon versus proton radiotherapy. Findings of the study overall: Post-nadir diversity loss with photons came from oligoclonal expansion, particularly CD8+ Temra cells. Under photons, naive T cells and diversity fell while effector/memory populations rose. Authors raise, but do not show, better survival with proton therapy.

Trimming cost V 7 bases and J 1 base; bases outside gene matches: 6. The CDR3 length is 16 residues. Germline V gene sequence: CDR1 SGHRS, CDR2 YFSETQ. This TCR was sampled from a man aged 65 to 85 with pancreatic cancer. The chain joins TRBV5-1 to TRBJ2-3; 13 positions agree with TRBD2. The material was peripheral blood, obtained from a patient treated with proton-based radiotherapy. CDR3 coding DNA: TGCGCCAGCGGGACTAGCGGGACCAGGGGCACAGATACGCAGTATTTT. It specifies CASGTSGTRGTDTQYF.